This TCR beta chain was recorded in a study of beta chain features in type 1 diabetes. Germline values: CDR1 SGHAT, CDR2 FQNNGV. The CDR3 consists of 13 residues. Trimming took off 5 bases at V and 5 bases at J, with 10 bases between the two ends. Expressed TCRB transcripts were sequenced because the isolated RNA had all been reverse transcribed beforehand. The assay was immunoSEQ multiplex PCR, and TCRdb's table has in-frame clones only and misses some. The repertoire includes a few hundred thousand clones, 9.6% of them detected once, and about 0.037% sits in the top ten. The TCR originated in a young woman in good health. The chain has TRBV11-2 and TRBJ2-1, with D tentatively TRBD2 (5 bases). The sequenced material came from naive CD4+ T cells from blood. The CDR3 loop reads CASSRTQNNEQFF. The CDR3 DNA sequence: TGTGCCAGCAGCCGGACTCAGAACAATGAGCAGTTCTTC.